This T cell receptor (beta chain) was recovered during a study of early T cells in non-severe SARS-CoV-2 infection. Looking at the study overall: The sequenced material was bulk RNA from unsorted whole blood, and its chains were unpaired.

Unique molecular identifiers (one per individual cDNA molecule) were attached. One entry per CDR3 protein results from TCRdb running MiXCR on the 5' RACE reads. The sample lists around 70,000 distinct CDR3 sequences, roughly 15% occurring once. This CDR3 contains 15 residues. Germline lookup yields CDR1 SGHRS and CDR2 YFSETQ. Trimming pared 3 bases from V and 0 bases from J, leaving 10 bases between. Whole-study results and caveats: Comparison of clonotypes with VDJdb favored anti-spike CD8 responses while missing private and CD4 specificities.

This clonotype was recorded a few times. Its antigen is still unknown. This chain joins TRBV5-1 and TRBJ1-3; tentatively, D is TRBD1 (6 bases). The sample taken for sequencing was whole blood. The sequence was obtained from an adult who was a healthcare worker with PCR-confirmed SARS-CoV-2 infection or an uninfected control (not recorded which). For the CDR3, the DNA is TGCGCCAGCAGCTGGGACATAAGCTCTGGAAACACCATATATTTT. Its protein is CASSWDISSGNTIYF.